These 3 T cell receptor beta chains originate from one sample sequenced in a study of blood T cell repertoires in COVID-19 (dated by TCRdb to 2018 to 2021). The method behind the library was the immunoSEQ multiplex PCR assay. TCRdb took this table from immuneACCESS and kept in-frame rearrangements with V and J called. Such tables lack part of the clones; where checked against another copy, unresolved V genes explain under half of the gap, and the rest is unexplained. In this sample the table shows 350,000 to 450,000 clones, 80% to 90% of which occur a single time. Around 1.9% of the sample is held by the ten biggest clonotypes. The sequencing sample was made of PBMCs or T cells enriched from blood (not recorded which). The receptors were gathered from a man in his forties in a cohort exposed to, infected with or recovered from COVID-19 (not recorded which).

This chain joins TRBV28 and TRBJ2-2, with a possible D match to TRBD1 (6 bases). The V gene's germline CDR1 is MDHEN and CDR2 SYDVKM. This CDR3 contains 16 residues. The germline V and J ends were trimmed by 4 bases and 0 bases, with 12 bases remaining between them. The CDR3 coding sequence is TGTGCCAGCAGTTCCGCAGGGGTCCCGAACACCGGGGAGCTGTTTTTT. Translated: CASSSAGVPNTGELFF.

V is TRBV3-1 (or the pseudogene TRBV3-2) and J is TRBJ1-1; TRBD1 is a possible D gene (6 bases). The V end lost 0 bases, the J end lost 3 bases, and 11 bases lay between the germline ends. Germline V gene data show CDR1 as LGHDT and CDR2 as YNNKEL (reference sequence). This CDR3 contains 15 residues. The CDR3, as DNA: TGTGCCAGCAGCCAAGATCAGGGGTCGGACACTGAAGCTTTCTTT. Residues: CASSQDQGSDTEAFF.

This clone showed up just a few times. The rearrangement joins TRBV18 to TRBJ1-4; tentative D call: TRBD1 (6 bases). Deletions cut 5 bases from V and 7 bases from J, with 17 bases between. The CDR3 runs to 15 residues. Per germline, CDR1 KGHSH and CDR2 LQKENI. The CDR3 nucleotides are TGTGCCAGCTCAACGACAGGCCAACGTGGTGAAAAACTGTTTTTT. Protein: CASSTTGQRGEKLFF.